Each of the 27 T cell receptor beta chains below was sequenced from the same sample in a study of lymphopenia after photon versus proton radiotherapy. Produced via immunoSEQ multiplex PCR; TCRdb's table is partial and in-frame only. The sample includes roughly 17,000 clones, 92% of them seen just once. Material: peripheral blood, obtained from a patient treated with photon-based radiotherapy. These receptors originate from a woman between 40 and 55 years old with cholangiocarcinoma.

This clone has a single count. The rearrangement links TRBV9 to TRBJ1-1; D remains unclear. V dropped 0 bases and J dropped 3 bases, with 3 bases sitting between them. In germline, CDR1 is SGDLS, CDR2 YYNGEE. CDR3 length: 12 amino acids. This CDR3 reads CASSVEDTEAFF. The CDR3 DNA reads TGTGCCAGCAGCGTAGAGGACACTGAAGCTTTCTTT.

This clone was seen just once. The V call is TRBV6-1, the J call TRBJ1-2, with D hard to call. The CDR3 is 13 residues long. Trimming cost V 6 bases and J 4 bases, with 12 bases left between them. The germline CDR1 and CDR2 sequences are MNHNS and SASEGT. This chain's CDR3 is CASRVSASYGYTF. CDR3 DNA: TGTGCCAGCAGGGTTAGTGCTAGCTATGGCTACACCTTC.

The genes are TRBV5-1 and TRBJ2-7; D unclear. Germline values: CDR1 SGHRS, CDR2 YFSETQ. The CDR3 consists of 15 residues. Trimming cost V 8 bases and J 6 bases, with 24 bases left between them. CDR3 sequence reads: CARSRAEVTWGEQYF. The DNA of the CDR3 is TGCGCCAGAAGCAGAGCAGAGGTGACTTGGGGCGAGCAGTACTTC.

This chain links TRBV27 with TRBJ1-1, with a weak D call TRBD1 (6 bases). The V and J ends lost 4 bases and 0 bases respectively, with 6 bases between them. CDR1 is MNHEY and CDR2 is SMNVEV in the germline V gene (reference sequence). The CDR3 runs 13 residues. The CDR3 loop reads CASSWTVNTEAFF. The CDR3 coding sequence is TGTGCCAGCAGTTGGACAGTGAACACTGAAGCTTTCTTT.

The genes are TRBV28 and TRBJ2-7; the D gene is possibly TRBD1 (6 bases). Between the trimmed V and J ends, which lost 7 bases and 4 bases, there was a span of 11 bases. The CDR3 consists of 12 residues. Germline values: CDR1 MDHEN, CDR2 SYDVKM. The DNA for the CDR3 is TGTGCCAGCACTTCTCAGGGGTACGAGCAGTACTTC. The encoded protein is CASTSQGYEQYF.

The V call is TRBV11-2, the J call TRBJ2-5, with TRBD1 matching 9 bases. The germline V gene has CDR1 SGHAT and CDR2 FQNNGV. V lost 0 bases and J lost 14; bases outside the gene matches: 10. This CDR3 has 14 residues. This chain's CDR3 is CASSLDWDREKSYF. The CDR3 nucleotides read TGTGCCAGCAGCTTAGATTGGGACAGGGAAAAATCCTACTTC.

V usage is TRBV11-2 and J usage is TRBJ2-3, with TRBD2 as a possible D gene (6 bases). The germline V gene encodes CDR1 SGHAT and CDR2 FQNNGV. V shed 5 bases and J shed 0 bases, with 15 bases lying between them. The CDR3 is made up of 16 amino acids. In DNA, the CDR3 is TGTGCCAGCAGCCCGTTATCGGGGACTAGCACAGATACGCAGTATTTT. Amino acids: CASSPLSGTSTDTQYF.

The CDR3 sequence: CASSLVAGFDYTF. The CDR3, as DNA: TGTGCCAGCAGCTTAGTGGCCGGGTTCGACTACACCTTC. The V and J genes are TRBV7-9 and TRBJ1-2; D is unresolved. The CDR3 runs 13 residues. Germline CDR1 reads SEHNR; CDR2 reads FQNEAQ (reference sequence). The ends were cut back, 1 base at V and 10 bases at J, with 13 bases in the middle.

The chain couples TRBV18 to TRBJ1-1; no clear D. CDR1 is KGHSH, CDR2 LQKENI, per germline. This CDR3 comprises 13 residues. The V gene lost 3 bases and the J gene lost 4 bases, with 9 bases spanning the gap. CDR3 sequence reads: CASSPSEGTEAFF. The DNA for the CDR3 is TGTGCCAGCTCACCTTCTGAGGGCACTGAAGCTTTCTTT.

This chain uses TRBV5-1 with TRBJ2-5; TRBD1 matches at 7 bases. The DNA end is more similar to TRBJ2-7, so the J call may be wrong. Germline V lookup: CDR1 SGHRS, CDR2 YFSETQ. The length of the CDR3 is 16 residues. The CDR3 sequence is CASSLRTGASSYEQYF. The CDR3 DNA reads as TGCGCCAGCAGCTTGAGGACAGGAGCCAGCTCCTACGAGCAGTACTTC.

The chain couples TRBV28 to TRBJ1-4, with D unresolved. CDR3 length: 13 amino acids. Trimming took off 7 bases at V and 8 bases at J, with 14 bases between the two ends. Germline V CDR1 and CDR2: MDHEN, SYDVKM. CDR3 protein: CASNLSSKEKLFF. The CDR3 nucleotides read TGTGCCAGCAACCTTTCCTCCAAAGAAAAACTGTTTTTT. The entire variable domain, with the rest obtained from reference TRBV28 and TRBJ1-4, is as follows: DVKVTQSSRYLVKRTGEKVFLECVQDMDHENMFWYRQDPGLGLRLIYFSYDVKMKEKGDIPEGYSVSREKKERFSLILESASTNQTSMYLCASNLSSKEKLFFGSGTQLSVL.

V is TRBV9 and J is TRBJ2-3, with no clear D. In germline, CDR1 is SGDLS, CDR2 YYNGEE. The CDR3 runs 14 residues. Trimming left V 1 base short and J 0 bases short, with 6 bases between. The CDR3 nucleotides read TGTGCCAGCAGCGTAACAACTAGCACAGATACGCAGTATTTT. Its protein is CASSVTTSTDTQYF.

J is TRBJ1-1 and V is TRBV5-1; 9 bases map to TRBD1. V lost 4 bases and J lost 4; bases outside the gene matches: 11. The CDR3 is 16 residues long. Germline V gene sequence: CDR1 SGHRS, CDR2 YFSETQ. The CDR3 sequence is CASSQGTGPSGTEAFF. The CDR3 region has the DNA TGCGCCAGCAGCCAGGGGACAGGGCCCTCCGGCACTGAAGCTTTCTTT.

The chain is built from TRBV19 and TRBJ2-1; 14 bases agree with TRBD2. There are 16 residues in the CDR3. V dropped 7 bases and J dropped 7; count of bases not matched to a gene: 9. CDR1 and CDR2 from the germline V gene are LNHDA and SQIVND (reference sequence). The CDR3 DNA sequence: TGTGCCAGTACCCCGCTGACTAGCGGGGGGGCAAATGAGCAGTTCTTC. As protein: CASTPLTSGGANEQFF.

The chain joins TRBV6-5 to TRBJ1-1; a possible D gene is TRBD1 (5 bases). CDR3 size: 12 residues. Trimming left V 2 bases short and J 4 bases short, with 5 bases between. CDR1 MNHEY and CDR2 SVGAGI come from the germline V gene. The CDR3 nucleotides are TGTGCCAGCAGTTACGGGACCACTGAAGCTTTCTTT. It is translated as CASSYGTTEAFF.

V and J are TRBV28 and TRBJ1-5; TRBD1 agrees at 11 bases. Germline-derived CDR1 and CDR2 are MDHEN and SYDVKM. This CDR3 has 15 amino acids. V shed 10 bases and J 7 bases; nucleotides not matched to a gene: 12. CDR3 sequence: CAILRTGGVGQPQHF. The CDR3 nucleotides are TGTGCCATCCTCCGGACAGGGGGCGTCGGACAGCCCCAGCATTTT.

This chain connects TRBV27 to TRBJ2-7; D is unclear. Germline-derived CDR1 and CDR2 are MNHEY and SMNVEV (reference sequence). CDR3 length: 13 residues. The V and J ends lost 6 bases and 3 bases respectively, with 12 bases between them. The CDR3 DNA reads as TGTGCCAGCAGCCTGAAACCGTACTACGAGCAGTACTTC. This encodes CASSLKPYYEQYF.

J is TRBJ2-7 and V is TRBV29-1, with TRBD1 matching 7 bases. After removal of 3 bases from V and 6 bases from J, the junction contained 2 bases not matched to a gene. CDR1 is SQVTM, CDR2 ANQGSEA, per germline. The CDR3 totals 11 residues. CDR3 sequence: CSVERGREQYF. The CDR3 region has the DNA TGCAGCGTTGAGAGGGGGCGCGAGCAGTACTTC.

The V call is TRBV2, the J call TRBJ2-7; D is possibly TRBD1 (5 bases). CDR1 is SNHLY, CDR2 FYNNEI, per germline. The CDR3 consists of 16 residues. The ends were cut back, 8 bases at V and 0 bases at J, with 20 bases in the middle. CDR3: CASEAVGHPGSYEQYF. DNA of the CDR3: TGTGCCAGCGAGGCCGTAGGACATCCTGGCTCCTACGAGCAGTACTTC.

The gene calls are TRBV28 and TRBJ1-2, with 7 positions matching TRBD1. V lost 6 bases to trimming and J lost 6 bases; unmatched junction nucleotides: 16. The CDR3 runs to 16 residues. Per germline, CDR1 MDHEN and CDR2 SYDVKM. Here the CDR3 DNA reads TGTGCCAGCAGAAAGCGACAGGGACCCGTGTGGGATGGCTACACCTTC. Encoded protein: CASRKRQGPVWDGYTF.

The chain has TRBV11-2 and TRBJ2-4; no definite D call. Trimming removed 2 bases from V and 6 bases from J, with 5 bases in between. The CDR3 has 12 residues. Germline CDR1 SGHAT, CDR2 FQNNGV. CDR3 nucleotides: TGTGCCAGCAGCTTAAAAGGAAACATTCAGTACTTC. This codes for CASSLKGNIQYF.

The CDR3 protein is CASSFKMGEVYTDTQYF. CDR3 in DNA: TGTGCCAGCAGTTTCAAAATGGGGGAGGTTTATACAGATACGCAGTATTTT. V is TRBV28 and J is TRBJ2-3, with D possibly TRBD2 on 6 matching bases. The ends were cut back, 3 bases at V and 3 bases at J, with 19 bases in the middle. CDR3 length: 17 amino acids. The germline V gene encodes CDR1 MDHEN and CDR2 SYDVKM.

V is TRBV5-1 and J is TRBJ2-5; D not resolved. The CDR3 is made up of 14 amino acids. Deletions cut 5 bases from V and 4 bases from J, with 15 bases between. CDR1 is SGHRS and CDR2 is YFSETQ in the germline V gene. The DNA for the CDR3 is TGCGCCAGCAGAATCGGGCCACTACGAGAGACCCAGTACTTC. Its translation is CASRIGPLRETQYF.

In DNA form, the CDR3 reads TGTGCCAGCAGCTTTGGACAGGGGTTCCACGAGCAGTACTTC. Protein sequence: CASSFGQGFHEQYF. The rearrangement uses TRBV7-9 and TRBJ2-7; TRBD1 aligns across 9 bases. The trim removed 3 bases at V and 5 bases at J, leaving 5 bases unmatched. CDR1 is SEHNR and CDR2 is FQNEAQ in the germline V gene (reference sequence). This CDR3 contains 14 residues. The full variable domain, in which reference TRBV7-9 and TRBJ2-7 provide the parts outside the CDR3, is DTGVSQNPRHKITKRGQNVTFRCDPISEHNRLYWYRQTLGQGPEFLTYFQNEAQLEKSRLLSDRFSAERPKGSFSTLEIQRTEQGDSAMYLCASSFGQGFHEQYFGPGTRLTVT.

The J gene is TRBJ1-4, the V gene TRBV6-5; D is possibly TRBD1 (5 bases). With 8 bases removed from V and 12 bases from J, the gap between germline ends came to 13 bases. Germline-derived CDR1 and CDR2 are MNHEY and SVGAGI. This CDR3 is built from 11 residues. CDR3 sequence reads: CASGGPDELFF. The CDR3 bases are TGTGCCAGCGGGGGACCGGATGAACTGTTTTTT.

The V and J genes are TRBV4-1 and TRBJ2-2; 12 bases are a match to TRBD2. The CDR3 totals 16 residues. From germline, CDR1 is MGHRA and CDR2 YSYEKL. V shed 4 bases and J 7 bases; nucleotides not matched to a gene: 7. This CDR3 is CASSRTSGDWGGELFF. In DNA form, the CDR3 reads TGCGCCAGCAGCCGGACTAGCGGGGATTGGGGCGGGGAGCTGTTTTTT.

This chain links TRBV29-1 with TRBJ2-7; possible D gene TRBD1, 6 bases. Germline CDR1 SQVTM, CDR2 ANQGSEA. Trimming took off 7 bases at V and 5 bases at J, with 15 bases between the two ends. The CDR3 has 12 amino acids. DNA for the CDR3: TGCAGCGCAAAAACAGGGTCGGACGAGCAGTACTTC. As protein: CSAKTGSDEQYF.